These 23 T cell receptor beta chains share one sample of origin, sequenced in a study of molecular identifiers for immune sequencing clone quantification. TCRdb re-derived calls from the PCR reads in MiXCR, one entry per CDR3 protein. The sample lists over 85,000 distinct CDR3 sequences, around 30% seen once, with over 8% in the top ten. Sequences were obtained from naive CD8+ T cells from blood, with Jurkat cell RNA spiked in. Noted subset: FACS-sorted CD8+CD4-CCR7+CD45RA+ naive T cells. The source of these receptors is a human donor in good health. Some libraries in this study had Jurkat cell RNA spiked in.

Details on this clonotype: This could be a read error, since a much larger clone is one nucleotide away. The conserved final phenylalanine or tryptophan is absent from the CDR3, which likely points to a read error. V usage is TRBV9 and J usage is TRBJ2-6; D is unresolved. The CDR3 loop spans 14 amino acids. Germline CDR1 and CDR2: SGDLS and YYNGEE. Trimming cost V 0 bases and J 0 bases, with 1 base left between them. The chain's CDR3 is CASSVDSGANVLTS. CDR3 DNA: TGTGCCAGCAGCGTAGACTCTGGGGCCAACGTCCTGACTTCC.

This clonotype was observed at least ten times. V usage is TRBV28 and J usage is TRBJ2-7, with a possible D match to TRBD2 (5 bases). With 3 bases removed from V and 6 bases from J, the gap between germline ends came to 12 bases. Germline assignment: CDR1 MDHEN and CDR2 SYDVKM. CDR3 length: 13 residues. The CDR3 region is CASSLDPSSEQYF. CDR3 in DNA: TGTGCCAGCAGTTTGGACCCTAGCTCCGAGCAGTACTTC.

The chain links TRBV18 to TRBJ2-3; TRBD1 is a possible D gene (5 bases). The CDR3 is 16 residues long. CDR1 KGHSH and CDR2 LQKENI come from the germline V gene. V lost 3 bases to trimming and J lost 6 bases, with 19 bases between them. The CDR3 sequence is CASSPATAVAWDTQYF. The DNA of the CDR3 is TGTGCCAGCTCACCCGCGACAGCAGTGGCTTGGGATACGCAGTATTTT.

This clonotype was picked up many times. The V and J genes are TRBV7-9 and TRBJ2-5, with 7 positions matching TRBD2. Germline lookup yields CDR1 SEHNR and CDR2 FQNEAQ (reference sequence). CDR3 length: 16 amino acids. Trimming at V came to 5 bases and at J to 3 bases, leaving 12 bases not matched to a gene. The CDR3 sequence: CASSQKDGLEKETQYF. The DNA of the CDR3 is TGTGCCAGCAGCCAAAAGGACGGACTAGAGAAAGAGACCCAGTACTTC.

Turning to this clonotype: Just one base apart from a much larger clone, this may be a read error. The chain carries TRBV2 and TRBJ2-3; D possibly corresponds to TRBD1 (5 bases). The CDR3 spans 15 residues. Looked up from germline, CDR1 is SNHLY and CDR2 is FYNNEI. This chain's CDR3 is CASTQRGRAPDTLYF. The CDR3 region has the DNA TGTGCCAGCACTCAAAGAGGCAGGGCCCCAGATACGCTGTATTTT.

This clonotype was detected many times. The chain has TRBV7-9 and TRBJ2-7, with 9 bases lining up with TRBD2. V dropped 5 bases and J dropped 2; count of bases not matched to a gene: 4. Germline CDR1 reads SEHNR; CDR2 reads FQNEAQ (reference sequence). The CDR3 runs 14 residues. The CDR3 region is CASSTTSGPYEQYF. The DNA of the CDR3 is TGTGCCAGCAGCACGACTAGCGGACCCTACGAGCAGTACTTC.

This clonotype appeared a few times. This chain links TRBV14 with TRBJ1-3; unclear D gene. This CDR3 is 16 amino acids long. Per the germline V gene, CDR1 is SGHDN and CDR2 is FVKESK. Trimming took off 2 bases at V and 4 bases at J, with 15 bases between the two ends. CDR3 sequence (DNA): TGTGCCAGCAGCCAAAGGGCAAACCTTTGGGGAAACACCATATATTTT. Its translation: CASSQRANLWGNTIYF.

As concerns this clonotype: A read error may explain this, as a much larger clone is one base away. The gene calls are TRBV4-2 and TRBJ2-7; TRBD2 aligns across 14 bases. There are 15 residues in the CDR3. CDR1 is LGHNA, CDR2 YNFKEQ, per germline. V gave up 4 bases and J gave up 5 bases; unmatched junction bases: 4. In DNA form, the CDR3 reads TGTGCCAGCAGCCCAGGACTAGCGGGGGGCAACGAGCAGTACTTC. This encodes CASSPGLAGGNEQYF.

This clonotype has more than one count but fewer than ten. The chain has TRBV24-1 and TRBJ2-2; unclear D gene. With 0 bases removed from V and 4 bases from J, the gap between germline ends came to 14 bases. The CDR3 totals 17 residues. Germline CDR1 and CDR2: KGHDR and SFDVKD. Written as DNA, the CDR3 is TGTGCCACCAGTGATTTGCCAGGCGCTCGCGGCACCGGGGAGCTGTTTTTT. Protein: CATSDLPGARGTGELFF.

The V call is TRBV5-6, the J call TRBJ1-3; no clear D gene. The CDR3 runs to 14 residues. V was clipped by 10 bases and J by 1 base, with 15 bases between them. CDR1 is SGHDT and CDR2 is YYEEEE in the germline V gene. The CDR3 region is CAGSGRASGNTIYF. CDR3 nucleotides: TGTGCCGGCTCCGGGAGGGCGTCTGGAAACACCATATATTTT. Together with reference TRBV5-6 and TRBJ1-3, the CDR3 gives the full variable domain: DAGVTQSPTHLIKTRGQQVTLRCSPKSGHDTVSWYQQALGQGPQFIFQYYEEEERQRGNFPDRFSGHQFPNYSSELNVNALLLGDSALYLCAGSGRASGNTIYFGEGSWLTVV.

This clonotype was counted a few times. The gene calls are TRBV2 and TRBJ2-7; 9 bases agree with TRBD2. The germline CDR1 and CDR2 sequences are SNHLY and FYNNEI. V dropped 8 bases and J dropped 0; count of bases not matched to a gene: 8. This CDR3 comprises 15 residues. The CDR3 protein is CASRLSGSTSYEQYF. CDR3 nucleotide sequence: TGTGCCAGCCGACTTAGCGGGAGTACCTCCTACGAGCAGTACTTC.

Of note for this clonotype: A read error may explain this, as a much larger clone is one base away. The rearrangement joins TRBV20-1 to TRBJ2-5; 9 positions match TRBD2. CDR3 length: 14 residues. Germline lookup yields CDR1 DFQATT and CDR2 SNEGSKA (reference sequence). CDR3 sequence: CCPYDSGGGETQYF. The CDR3 DNA reads TGCTGTCCCTATGATAGCGGGGGCGGGGAGACCCAGTACTTC.

The sample holds one count of this clonotype. A read error may be the cause here, since a much bigger clone is one base away. The rearrangement uses TRBV28 and TRBJ2-3; D gene uncertain. Germline CDR1 is MDHEN and CDR2 is SYDVKM. The length of the CDR3 is 16 residues. The CDR3 nucleotides read TGTGCCAGCAGTTTTGGCGGCGCCCGCCGCACAGATACGCTGTATTTT. This gives the protein CASSFGGARRTDTLYF.

In its sample, this clonotype was seen a few times. V gene TRBV6-2 or TRBV6-3 combines with J gene TRBJ1-5; the match to TRBD1 covers 8 bases. J lost 0 bases, V lost 8 bases, and 12 bases had no gene match. CDR1 is MNHEY, CDR2 SVGEGT, per germline. The CDR3 is made up of 17 amino acids. CDR3 bases: TGTGCCAGCTCCTCCGGGACAGGAGCTTATAGCAATCAGCCCCAGCATTTT. Translated, it gives CASSSGTGAYSNQPQHF.

This clonotype occurred many times. The chain joins TRBV7-9 to TRBJ2-7, with 7 bases fitting TRBD2. V gave up 5 bases and J gave up 4 bases; unmatched junction bases: 5. Germline V gives CDR1 SEHNR, CDR2 FQNEAQ (reference sequence). CDR3 size: 13 residues. CDR3 nucleotides: TGTGCCAGCAGCCCAGCGCGGGGGTACGAGCAGTACTTC. Its protein is CASSPARGYEQYF.

This clonotype occurred a few times. The genes are TRBV11-2 and TRBJ2-5, with D hard to call. Germline-derived CDR1 and CDR2 are SGHAT and FQNNGV. There are 13 residues in the CDR3. Trimming removed 2 bases at V and 5 bases at J, with 9 bases between. CDR3 in amino acids: CASSLWASETQYF. As DNA, the CDR3 is TGTGCCAGCAGCTTATGGGCTTCGGAGACCCAGTACTTC. Complete variable domain (other parts from reference TRBV11-2 and TRBJ2-5): EAGVAQSPRYKIIEKRQSVAFWCNPISGHATLYWYQQILGQGPKLLIQFQNNGVVDDSQLPKDRFSAERLKGVDSTLKIQPAKLEDSAVYLCASSLWASETQYFGPGTRLLVL.

In its sample, this clonotype is medium-sized. The chain carries TRBV9 and TRBJ2-3; D assignment may be TRBD1 or TRBD2 (5 bases each). The V gene's germline CDR1 is SGDLS and CDR2 YYNGEE. V dropped 0 bases and J dropped 4 bases, with 6 bases sitting between them. The CDR3 is made up of 13 amino acids. The CDR3 DNA reads TGTGCCAGCAGCGTAGTGGGGGCAGATACGCAGTATTTT. This translates into CASSVVGADTQYF.

This clonotype came up a few times. The V gene is TRBV4-3, the J gene TRBJ2-7, with 11 bases fitting TRBD2. Trimming at V came to 4 bases and at J to 5 bases, leaving 7 bases not matched to a gene. Germline CDR1 and CDR2: LGHNA and YSLEER. The length of the CDR3 is 15 residues. CDR3 region: CASSRRLAGIDEQYF. CDR3 nucleotide sequence: TGCGCCAGCAGCCGCCGACTAGCGGGAATTGACGAGCAGTACTTC.

The rearrangement links TRBV29-1 to TRBJ1-2; no reliable D call. The CDR3 sequence is 12 residues long. Trimming took off 4 bases at V and 3 bases at J, with 9 bases between the two ends. Germline values: CDR1 SQVTM, CDR2 ANQGSEA. The CDR3 protein is CSVVDWDYGYTF. The CDR3, as DNA: TGCAGCGTTGTCGACTGGGACTATGGCTACACCTTC.

The CDR3 loop is CASSFQNTEAFF. The CDR3 DNA is TGTGCCAGCAGTTTTCAGAACACTGAAGCTTTCTTT. V and J are TRBV12-3 or TRBV12-4 and TRBJ1-1; D not certain. The CDR3 contains 12 residues. Deletions cut 3 bases from V and 1 base from J, with 3 bases between.

In its sample, this clonotype was seen a few times. The chain is built from TRBV27 and TRBJ2-5, with 12 bases that match TRBD2. With V trimmed by 5 bases and J by 5 bases, 6 bases remained unmatched. Germline V lookup: CDR1 MNHEY, CDR2 SMNVEV (reference sequence). The CDR3 totals 15 residues. The CDR3 DNA is TGTGCCAGCAGTCCCGGGACTAGCGGGCGCGAGACCCAGTACTTC. Residues: CASSPGTSGRETQYF.

This clonotype was seen a few times. This chain connects TRBV9 to TRBJ2-3, with 10 bases fitting TRBD2. J lost 4 bases, V lost 7 bases, and 18 bases had no gene match. Germline CDR1 reads SGDLS; CDR2 reads YYNGEE. The CDR3 is made up of 18 amino acids. The CDR3 here is CASASPSGSMGVADTQYF. The CDR3 bases are TGTGCCAGCGCTTCGCCTAGCGGGAGTATGGGTGTCGCAGATACGCAGTATTTT.

In regard to this clonotype: Given a much more abundant clone one base away, this may be a read error. This chain uses TRBV2 with TRBJ2-7; D unclear. The CDR3 has 10 residues. From germline, CDR1 is SNHLY and CDR2 FYNNEI. With 9 bases removed from V and 3 bases from J, the gap between germline ends came to 6 bases. The CDR3 nucleotides are TGTGCCAGTATTGGCTACGAGCAGTACTTC. Translated, it gives CASIGYEQYF.